Following are 10 T cell receptor beta chains from one sample sequenced in a study of blood T cell repertoires in COVID-19. Assay: immunoSEQ multiplex PCR; the TCRdb copy retains only in-frame clones and omits some. This sample has 30,000 to 50,000 clones; 65% to 90% occur once, and the top ten carry more than 8%. The source material was peripheral blood. The receptors originated from a human donor in a cohort sampled during active COVID-19.

The gene calls are TRBV6-2 or TRBV6-3 and TRBJ2-7; the D gene is possibly TRBD2 (7 bases). The germline V and J ends were trimmed by 2 bases and 6 bases, with 17 bases remaining between them. From germline, CDR1 is MNHEY and CDR2 SVGEGT. CDR3 length: 15 amino acids. For the CDR3, the DNA is TGTGCCAGCAGTTACGGGGGGGGGCTAGCGCGCGAGCAGTACTTC. It specifies CASSYGGGLAREQYF.

This clone was seen only a few times. This chain uses TRBV24-1 with TRBJ2-7; D is possibly TRBD2 (6 bases). The CDR3 length is 12 residues. Trimming left V 5 bases short and J 5 bases short, with 9 bases between. Germline loops: CDR1 KGHDR, CDR2 SFDVKD. CDR3: CATSAGEDEQYF. The CDR3, as DNA: TGTGCCACCAGTGCGGGAGAGGACGAGCAGTACTTC.

This chain links TRBV5-1 with TRBJ2-5, with 7 positions matching TRBD1. This CDR3 has 15 amino acids. After removal of 4 bases from V and 0 bases from J, the junction contained 6 bases not matched to a gene. Looked up from germline, CDR1 is SGHRS and CDR2 is YFSETQ. CDR3 bases: TGCGCCAGCAGCCCCGGGACAGCGTACCAAGAGACCCAGTACTTC. Translation gives CASSPGTAYQETQYF.

The chain combines TRBV24-1 with TRBJ2-3; TRBD2 aligns across 10 bases. J lost 1 base, V lost 2 bases, and 5 bases had no gene match. This CDR3 comprises 17 residues. Germline CDR1 is KGHDR and CDR2 is SFDVKD. The CDR3 protein is CATSDSTLAGGTDTQYF. For the CDR3, the DNA is TGTGCCACCAGTGATTCAACTCTAGCGGGAGGCACAGATACGCAGTATTTT.

This rearrangement joins TRBV30 to TRBJ1-6; 8 positions agree with TRBD1. Germline CDR1 and CDR2: GTSNPN and SVGIG (reference sequence). This CDR3 region has 13 residues. Losses at the gene ends were 3 bases for V and 12 bases for J; bases not matched to a gene: 7. The CDR3 here is CAWRQGVPQPLHF. The CDR3 DNA reads as TGTGCCTGGAGACAGGGGGTTCCCCAACCCCTCCACTTT.

The CDR3 DNA is TGTGCCAGTAGTATAGATCCAGACAATAATTCACCCCTCCACTTT. This sequence encodes CASSIDPDNNSPLHF. V gene TRBV19 combines with J gene TRBJ1-6; no reliable D call. This CDR3 region has 15 residues. Trimming pared 0 bases from V and 5 bases from J, leaving 8 bases between. Germline V CDR1 and CDR2: LNHDA, SQIVND (reference sequence).

This clone was recorded only once. The genes are TRBV2 and TRBJ1-4, with 11 bases matching TRBD1. V lost 4 bases, J lost 7 bases, and 5 bases stayed unmatched. Germline V lookup: CDR1 SNHLY, CDR2 FYNNEI. The CDR3 extends over 15 amino acids. CDR3 bases: TGTGCCAGCAGTGCCACCGGGACAGGGGGTGAAAAACTGTTTTTT. Translated: CASSATGTGGEKLFF.

The genes are TRBV25-1 and TRBJ2-7; 7 bases match TRBD1. Per the germline V gene, CDR1 is MGHDK and CDR2 is SYGVNS. V shed 1 base and J 1 base; nucleotides not matched to a gene: 7. The CDR3 consists of 16 residues. The CDR3 region has the DNA TGTGCCAGCAGTGAATGGGGACAGAAGACGTCCTACGAGCAGTACTTC. The encoded protein is CASSEWGQKTSYEQYF.

This clone appeared a single time. This chain links TRBV4-2 with TRBJ1-5, with 10 bases that match TRBD1. Germline V gives CDR1 LGHNA, CDR2 YNFKEQ. This CDR3 comprises 17 residues. The V segment lost 4 bases and the J segment 0 bases; nucleotides outside the gene matches: 6. The CDR3 DNA reads TGTGCCAGCAGCCGGACAGGGGGTTTTAATAGCAATCAGCCCCAGCATTTT. Encoded protein: CASSRTGGFNSNQPQHF.

V and J are TRBV5-4 and TRBJ1-1; TRBD1 might be the D (5 bases). V was shortened by 5 bases and J by 1 base, with 9 bases between the two germline ends. Germline assignment: CDR1 SGHNT and CDR2 YYREEE (reference sequence). The CDR3 contains 13 residues. In DNA, the CDR3 is TGTGCCAGCAGGGGAAGGGGGAACACTGAAGCTTTCTTT. Translation: CASRGRGNTEAFF. Filled out from reference TRBV5-4 and TRBJ1-1, the complete variable domain reads ETGVTQSPTHLIKTRGQQVTLRCSSQSGHNTVSWYQQALGQGPQFIFQYYREEENGRGNFPPRFSGLQFPNYSSELNVNALELDDSALYLCASRGRGNTEAFFGQGTRLTVV.